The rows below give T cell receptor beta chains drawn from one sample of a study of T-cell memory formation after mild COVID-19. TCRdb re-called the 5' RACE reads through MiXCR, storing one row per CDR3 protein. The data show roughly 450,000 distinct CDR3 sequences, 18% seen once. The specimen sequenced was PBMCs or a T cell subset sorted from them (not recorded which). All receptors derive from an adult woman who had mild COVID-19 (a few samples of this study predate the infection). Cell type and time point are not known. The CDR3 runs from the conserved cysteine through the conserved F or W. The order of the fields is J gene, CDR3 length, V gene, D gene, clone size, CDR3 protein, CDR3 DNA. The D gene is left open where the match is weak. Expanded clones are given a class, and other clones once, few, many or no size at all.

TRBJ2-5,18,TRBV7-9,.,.,CASSLAQGGSLADETQYF,TGTGCCAGCAGCTTAGCGCAAGGGGGGAGCCTAGCAGATGAGACCCAGTACTTC
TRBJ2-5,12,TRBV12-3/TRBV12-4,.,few,CASQGNQETQYF,TGTGCCAGCCAGGGCAACCAAGAGACCCAGTACTTC
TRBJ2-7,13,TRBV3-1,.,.,CASSPRSLGEQYF,TGTGCCAGCAGCCCCCGGAGTTTAGGCGAGCAGTACTTC
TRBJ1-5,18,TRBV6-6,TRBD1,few,CASSYSAHTGGYNQPQHF,TGTGCCAGCAGTTACTCGGCTCACACAGGGGGCTACAATCAGCCCCAGCATTTT
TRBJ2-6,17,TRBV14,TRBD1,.,CASSQPGQGSGANVLTF,TGTGCCAGCAGCCAACCGGGACAGGGCTCTGGGGCCAACGTCCTGACTTTC
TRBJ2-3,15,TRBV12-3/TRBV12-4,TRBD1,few,CASSDRGFRTDTQYF,TGTGCCAGCAGTGACAGGGGGTTTAGAACAGATACGCAGTATTTT
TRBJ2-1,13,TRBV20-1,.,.,CSASVRAYNEQFF,TGCAGTGCTAGCGTCAGGGCCTACAATGAGCAGTTCTTC
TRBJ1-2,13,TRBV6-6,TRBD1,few,CASSQGQAYGYTF,TGTGCCAGCAGCCAGGGACAGGCCTATGGCTACACCTTC
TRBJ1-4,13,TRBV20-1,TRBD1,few,CSGQTGGPEKLFF,TGCAGTGGTCAGACAGGGGGCCCTGAAAAACTGTTTTTT
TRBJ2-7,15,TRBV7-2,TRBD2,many,CASSTGTSGGSEQYF,TGTGCCAGCAGCACCGGGACTAGCGGGGGGAGCGAGCAGTACTTC
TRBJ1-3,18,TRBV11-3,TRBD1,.,CASSSSQGGPTGGNTIYF,TGTGCCAGCAGCTCGTCGCAAGGGGGCCCAACGGGTGGAAACACCATATATTTT
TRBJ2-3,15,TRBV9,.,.,CASSADSLYTDTQYF,TGTGCCAGCAGCGCCGACAGTTTGTACACAGATACGCAGTATTTT
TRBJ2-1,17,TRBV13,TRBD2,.,CASSSPGGSGLYNEQFF,TGTGCCAGCAGCTCCCCAGGAGGTAGCGGGCTCTACAATGAGCAGTTCTTC
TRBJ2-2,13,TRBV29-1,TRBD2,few,CSVWTSGAGELFF,TGCAGCGTCTGGACTAGCGGGGCCGGGGAGCTGTTTTTT
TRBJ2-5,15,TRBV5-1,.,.,CASSLEGSGGETQYF,TGCGCCAGCAGCTTGGAGGGAAGTGGAGGAGAGACCCAGTACTTC
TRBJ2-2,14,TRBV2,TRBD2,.,CASTRLAGTGELFF,TGTGCCAGCACCCGGCTAGCGGGGACCGGGGAGCTGTTTTTT
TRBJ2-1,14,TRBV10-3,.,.,CAISELSSYNEQFF,TGTGCCATCAGTGAGCTTAGTTCCTACAATGAGCAGTTCTTC
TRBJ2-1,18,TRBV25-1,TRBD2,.,CASSAPPDWPGGYNEQFF,TGTGCCAGCAGTGCACCTCCGGACTGGCCGGGAGGATACAATGAGCAGTTCTTC
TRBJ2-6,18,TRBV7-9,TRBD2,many,CASSGSGRASSGANVLTF,TGTGCCAGCAGCGGTAGCGGGAGGGCGAGCTCTGGGGCCAACGTCCTGACTTTC
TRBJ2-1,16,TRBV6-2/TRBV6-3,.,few,CASSYSRQDVHNEQFF,TGTGCCAGCAGTTACTCGAGACAGGACGTCCACAATGAGCAGTTCTTC
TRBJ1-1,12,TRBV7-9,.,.,CASSDRNTEAFF,TGTGCCAGCAGCGACCGGAACACTGAAGCTTTCTTT
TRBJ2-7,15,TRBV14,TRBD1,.,CASSRRQGTPYEQYF,TGTGCCAGCAGCCGACGACAGGGAACTCCCTACGAGCAGTACTTC
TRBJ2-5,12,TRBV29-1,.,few,CSVGGLGETQYF,TGCAGCGTTGGGGGTTTGGGAGAGACCCAGTACTTC
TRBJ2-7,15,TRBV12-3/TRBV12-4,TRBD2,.,CASSPGLAGHYEQYF,TGTGCCAGCAGCCCTGGACTAGCGGGACACTACGAGCAGTACTTC
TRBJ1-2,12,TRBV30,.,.,CAWSVGGNGYTF,TGTGCCTGGAGTGTAGGGGGGAACGGCTACACCTTC
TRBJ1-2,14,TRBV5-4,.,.,CASSLRGPYYGYTF,TGTGCCAGCAGCTTGCGGGGTCCGTATTATGGCTACACCTTC
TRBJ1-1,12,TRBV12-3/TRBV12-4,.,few,CASSLGPAVAFF,TGTGCCAGCAGTTTAGGGCCGGCTGTAGCTTTCTTT
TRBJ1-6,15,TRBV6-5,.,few,CASSYSRPPNSPLHF,TGTGCCAGCAGTTACTCAAGGCCCCCTAATTCACCCCTCCACTTT
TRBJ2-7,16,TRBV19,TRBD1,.,CASRMDETGATYEQYF,TGTGCCAGTAGGATGGACGAGACAGGGGCAACCTACGAGCAGTACTTC
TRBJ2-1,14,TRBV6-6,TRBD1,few,CASSHRDSHNEQFF,TGTGCCAGCAGCCACCGGGACAGCCACAATGAGCAGTTCTTC
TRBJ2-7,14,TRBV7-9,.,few,CASSRRGGIDEQYF,TGTGCCAGCAGCCGAAGGGGGGGTATCGACGAGCAGTACTTC
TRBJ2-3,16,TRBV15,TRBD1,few,CATSNRETGGSDTQYF,TGTGCCACCAGCAATCGAGAGACAGGGGGCTCAGATACGCAGTATTTT
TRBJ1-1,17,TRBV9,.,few,CASSVEKVIQSGTEAFF,TGTGCCAGCAGCGTAGAGAAGGTTATCCAGTCGGGCACTGAAGCTTTCTTT
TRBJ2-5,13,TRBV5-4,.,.,CASSFAGASAQYF,TGTGCCAGCAGCTTCGCGGGGGCTTCGGCCCAGTACTTC
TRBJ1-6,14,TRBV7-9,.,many,CASSGGQFNSPLHF,TGTGCCAGCAGCGGAGGACAGTTTAATTCACCCCTCCACTTT
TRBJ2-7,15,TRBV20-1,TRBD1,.,CSARDLAGGVYEQYF,TGCAGTGCTAGAGATCTGGCAGGGGGTGTCTACGAGCAGTACTTC
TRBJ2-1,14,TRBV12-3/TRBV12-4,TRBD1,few,CASSFGQGWNEQFF,TGTGCCAGCAGTTTTGGACAGGGGTGGAATGAGCAGTTCTTC
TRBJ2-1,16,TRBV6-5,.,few,CASSYSEASSYNEQFF,TGTGCCAGCAGTTACTCGGAGGCCAGCTCCTACAATGAGCAGTTCTTC
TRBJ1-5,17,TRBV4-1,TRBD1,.,CASSQPTDRRGNQPQHF,TGCGCCAGCAGCCAACCGACGGACAGGCGGGGCAATCAGCCCCAGCATTTT
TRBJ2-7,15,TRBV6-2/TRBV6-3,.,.,CASSSGRAGLYEQYF,TGTGCCAGCAGTTCGGGTCGGGCGGGACTCTACGAGCAGTACTTC
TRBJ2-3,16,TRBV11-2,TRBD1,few,CASRPLTGGAGDTQYF,TGTGCCAGCCGCCCCTTGACAGGGGGCGCGGGAGATACGCAGTATTTT
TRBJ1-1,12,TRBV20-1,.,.,CSARVGRTEAFF,TGCAGTGCTAGAGTGGGACGGACTGAAGCTTTCTTT
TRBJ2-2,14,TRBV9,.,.,CASSIRRATGELFF,TGTGCCAGCAGTATACGCAGGGCGACCGGGGAGCTGTTTTTT
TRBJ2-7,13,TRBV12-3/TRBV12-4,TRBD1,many,CASSLTGGDEQYF,TGTGCCAGCAGTTTGACAGGGGGGGACGAGCAGTACTTC
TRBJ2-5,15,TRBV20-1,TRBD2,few,CSASTSGRSPETQYF,TGCAGTGCTTCGACTAGCGGGAGATCCCCAGAGACCCAGTACTTC
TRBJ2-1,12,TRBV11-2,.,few,CASSHSISEQFF,TGTGCCAGCAGCCATTCTATTAGTGAGCAGTTCTTC
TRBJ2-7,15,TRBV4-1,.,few,CASSQVGQVTYEQYF,TGCGCCAGCAGCCAAGTGGGTCAGGTGACCTACGAGCAGTACTTC
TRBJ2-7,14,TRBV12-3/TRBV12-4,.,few,CASSLGTESYEQYF,TGTGCCAGCAGTTTAGGGACGGAATCCTACGAGCAGTACTTC
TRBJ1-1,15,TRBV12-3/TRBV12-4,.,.,CASSLARPLNTEAFF,TGTGCCAGCAGTTTAGCGAGGCCCTTGAACACTGAAGCTTTCTTT
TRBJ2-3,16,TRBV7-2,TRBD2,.,CASSLKKREGTDTQYF,TGTGCCAGCAGCTTAAAAAAGCGGGAGGGCACAGATACGCAGTATTTT
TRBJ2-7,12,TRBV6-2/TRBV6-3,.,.,CASSSSGLQQYF,TGTGCCAGCAGTTCCTCAGGGCTACAGCAGTACTTC
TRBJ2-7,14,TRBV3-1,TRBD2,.,CASSRSGGGYEQYF,TGTGCCAGCAGCCGTTCCGGGGGGGGGTACGAGCAGTACTTC
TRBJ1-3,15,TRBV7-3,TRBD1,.,CASSLGTGFGNTIYF,TGTGCCAGCAGCTTGGGGACAGGGTTCGGAAACACCATATATTTT